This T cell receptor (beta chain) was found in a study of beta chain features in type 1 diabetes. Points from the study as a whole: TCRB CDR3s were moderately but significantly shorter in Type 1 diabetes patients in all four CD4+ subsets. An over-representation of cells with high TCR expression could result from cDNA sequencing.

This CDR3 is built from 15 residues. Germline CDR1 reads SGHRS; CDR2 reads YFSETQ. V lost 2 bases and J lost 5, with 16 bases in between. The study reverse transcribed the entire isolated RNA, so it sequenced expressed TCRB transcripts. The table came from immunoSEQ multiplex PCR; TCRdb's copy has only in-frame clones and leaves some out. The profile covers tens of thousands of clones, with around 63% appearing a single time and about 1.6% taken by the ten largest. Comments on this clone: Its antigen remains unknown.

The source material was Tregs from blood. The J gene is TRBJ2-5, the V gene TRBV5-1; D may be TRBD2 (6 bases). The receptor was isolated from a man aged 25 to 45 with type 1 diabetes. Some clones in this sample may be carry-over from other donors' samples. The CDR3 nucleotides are TGCGCCAGCAGCTTTTCGGGGGATCTGTGGGAGACCCAGTACTTC. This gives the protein CASSFSGDLWETQYF.